Below, one T cell receptor (beta chain) is given with its context. It has no known antigen specificity. There are no base qualities to consult, and no much larger clone falls within one base. Taken from the germline V gene, the CDR1 and CDR2 loops are SGDLS and YYNGEE. V is cut by 3 bases and J by 8 bases, and the space between the germline ends is 21 bases. The CDR3 spans 16 residues, from the cysteine through the phenylalanine. CDR3 DNA only is kept here, 48 bases in frame from base 1. The receptor library was made with the immunoSEQ multiplex PCR assay. The multiplex PCR relied on a mix of 60 forward primers for TCR Vbeta segments and 13 reverse primers for TCR Jbeta segments. The CDR3 region of rearranged TCR beta genes was amplified from genomic DNA with a multiplex PCR assay. The amplified TCR beta libraries were sequenced on the Illumina HiSeq System as 87-base-pair reads. Processing in the source paper ran as follows. In a later analysis, tens of millions of unique TCR beta chains were counted across the roughly 610 repertoires, and roughly 10 million of these chains were shared by at least two donors. A nearest-neighbor algorithm error-corrected the raw reads and collapsed the reads into unique sequences, merging closely related sequences to remove PCR and sequencing errors. Alignment of CDR3 sequences to IMGT reference sequences was used to assign V, D and J gene segments. For a sequence to be retained, a match of at least six nucleotides to both a V gene segment and a J gene segment was required. Rearrangements were classified as productive when the CDR3 lacked stop codons and remained in frame with V and J, and all other rearrangements were classified as non-productive. Following IMGT convention, CDR3 was defined as the stretch from the second conserved V-encoded cysteine to the conserved J-encoded phenylalanine. The earlier analysis of about 610 of the donors excluded sequences that lacked an unambiguous match to a single V gene segment. An earlier analysis of 587 of the donors called V segments functional above 56.7% productive rearrangements and segregating when the between-donor standard deviation exceeded 5%. A statistical classification framework was built for diagnosing cytomegalovirus status from the catalog of TCR beta chain sequences. In a later analysis, TCR nucleotide sequences were compared against IMGT/GENE-DB human TR gene sequences so that V and J genes could be assigned. A later analysis assigned CDR3 sequences and most-parsimonious VDJ recombination scenarios with the TCRdist pipeline. In a later analysis, every TCR beta chain was defined by the combination of its CDR3 amino acid sequence and its V-gene family, and reads without a unique V-gene family were dropped. To address suspected cross-contamination and a sequencing artifact, a later analysis removed 592 highly shared, low-generation-probability nucleotide sequences. For each public chain, a later analysis derived a clonal expansion index from normalized ranks of inferred template counts within each repertoire. A later analysis computed generation probabilities with a VDJ recombination model fitted to out-of-frame rearrangements, and checked the results against IGoR. In a later analysis, hypergeometric tests were used to score TCR-TCR, TCR-HLA and TCR-CMV co-occurrence, with a repertoire-size bias correction applied to TCR pairs. In a later analysis, false discovery rates were estimated by permuting HLA or CMV assignments 20 times. In a later analysis, co-occurring TCRs were grouped using DBSCAN, and TCRdist sequence similarity was added for clustering within HLA-allele-positive subsets. Repertoires with fewer than 30,000 or more than 120,000 public chains, plus five repertoires with anomalous nucleotide sharing, were excluded from co-occurrence clustering. Sourced from immuneACCESS, this table was stored by TCRdb with only in-frame sequences that have V and J called. A share of the clones is absent; for the studies checked, an unresolved V gene accounts for under half, and the remainder has no known explanation. That table furnishes V, J and clone size, whereas the DNA furnished D and trimming. The sample data list 150,000 to 200,000 clones, and 75% to 85% of these were observed just once. Jointly, the top ten make up about 2.3% of the sample.

The cohort was made up of approximately 670 healthy bone marrow donors. All cohort members were sampled while nominally healthy, although unrecorded immune exposures were likely present. The donor was CMV seronegative and was included in the group of about 350 seronegative cohort members. A peripheral blood sample was collected from each donor, and TCR beta sequencing was performed on peripheral blood mononuclear cells. Genomic DNA extraction from the blood cell samples was performed with the Qiagen DNeasy Blood Extraction Kit. This sample stems from a study of cytomegalovirus exposure and HLA in healthy donors (dated by TCRdb to about 2017). Regarding the research as a whole: According to an earlier analysis of 587 of the donors, roughly 180 million T cells yielded some 110 million unique TCR beta sequences and roughly 280 Gb of sequence data. Roughly 300 gigabases of sequencing data and around 85 million unique TCR sequences made up an early release that covered some 640 HLA-typed donors. Of the 398 genotyped donors, over 65% fell in the genetic ancestry cluster associated with self-reported Caucasian donors. The study was designed to test whether signatures of past pathogen exposure could be identified by cataloging public T cell receptors. Using immunosequencing, the study profiled T cell repertoires from 500 to 800 subjects and related those repertoires to cytomegalovirus serostatus. Along with the 666-subject first cohort, a separate validation cohort of 120 different subjects was used. High-throughput TCR immunosequencing, statistical association of individual TCRs with disease status, and machine learning were combined to predict cytomegalovirus infection status. To study patterns of TCR occurrence, a later analysis re-analyzed previously published TCR beta repertoires from just over 650 donors and added high-resolution HLA genotyping. The later analysis used no new phenotypic data to find candidate immune exposures, relying instead on TCR beta sequences and their occurrence across donors. An earlier analysis of more than 450 of the donors used high-throughput TCR beta sequencing to judge whether each TCR beta V gene segment behaved as functional or pseudogenic. Donor age, sex, ethnicity and CMV serostatus were compiled together with the repertoire data. A later genetic analysis used genome-wide SNP genotypes for about 60% of the roughly 670 donors, treating that subset as a discovery cohort. All discovery cohort repertoires had been generated using a single sequencing platform. HLA typing covered class I and class II loci at four-digit resolution. The number of typed donors differed by locus: about 629-630 for A, B, C, DRB1 and DQB1; approximately 540 for DQA1; around 580 for DPA1; and some 430 for DPB1. About 5 DR-DQ haplotypes were handled as single units for association and clustering, since linkage in the cohort was strong. On average, over 200,000 unique TCR beta nucleotide sequences were sequenced per donor among 350 to 400 genotyped donors of the cohort, with roughly 19% of those sequences being non-productive. Study-wide findings and limitations: Across donors, most TCR sequences were observed very rarely, whereas some public TCRs were present in many individuals. When HLA alleles, especially DR and DQ, strongly co-occurred, TCR associations were difficult to assign to individual alleles. A further reported finding was that TCR beta sequences accurately predicted the HLA-A and HLA-B alleles for most subjects in the first cohort. A cluster of highly shared sequence variants was judged likely to represent a technical artifact of the sequencing pipeline. A later genetic analysis associated a missense DCLRE1C variant with V-gene and J-gene trimming of TCR beta chains, and an independent cohort replicated the association. The study gave a list of roughly 150 TCR beta chains associated with cytomegalovirus. According to the authors, the approach could potentially be generalized to other disease states and immunological phenotypes. The 87-base-pair reads could not distinguish some IMGT-functional V segments, including TRBV6-2 and TRBV6-3, so those segments were excluded. Linkage disequilibrium might explain the correlated functional status among segregating V segments, but an unknown experimental factor could not be excluded. In both the original and validation cohorts, the classifier was reported to diagnose cytomegalovirus status with high specificity and sensitivity. This cohort had only TCR beta chains sequenced, and the lack of alpha or paired-chain data limited which features could be detected. In a later analysis, some 17,000 TCR beta sequences were associated with specific HLA alleles at a false discovery rate of 0.05. Roughly uniform sequencing depth across donors was assumed in presence/absence analyses, although this assumption may not hold. Three of the identified cytomegalovirus-associated TCR beta chains were confirmed in vitro to be specific for cytomegalovirus antigens. CMV serostatus was the only immune exposure information available for the cohort. A later analysis found that TCR association rates varied across HLA loci, with DRB1 alleles showing the most associated TCRs and HLA-C alleles the fewest. Because HLA typing was unavailable for some donors at each locus, only the typed subset was used in association tests. In a later analysis, several top co-occurrence clusters were reported to appear linked to parvovirus B19, influenza, CMV and Epstein-Barr virus. In an earlier analysis of some 550 of the donors, most TCR beta V segments were observed in productive rearrangements about 87% or about 30% of the time, broadly matching IMGT annotations. Around 16 rarely observed V segments, including chromosome 9 orphons, were excluded from the earlier analysis of about 610 of the donors because counts were too low. In a later genetic analysis, fewer N-insertions in productive TCRs were reported among donors in an Asian-associated ancestry cluster than the roughly 700-donor mean. In a later analysis, HLA-associated TCR beta chains showed more clonal expansion and lower generation probabilities than non-associated chains that were equally common. According to a later analysis, most CMV-associated TCR beta chains appeared to be HLA-restricted, and the HLA associations seemed to be driven largely by CMV exposure.

Sequencing was done on a sample of PBMCs. The receptor was derived from a woman in her 50s in good health and CMV-seronegative. The V and J genes are TRBV9 and TRBJ2-1; TRBD2 could be the D gene, as 5 bases match. For the CDR3, the sequence is CASSGFGGVLVDEQFF. The sequenced DNA is TGTGCCAGCAGCGGATTCGGAGGAGTCTTAGTTGATGAGCAGTTCTTC.